This entry lists 7 T cell receptor beta chains sequenced from one sample in a study of shared clonotypes between healthy human individuals. Sequencing was performed with immunoSEQ multiplex PCR; in TCRdb, only in-frame clones are kept and a portion is missing. This table has 2,500,000 or so clones, 85% to 95% appearing once. Sequenced material: naive CD4+ T cells sorted from blood. The subset is: CD45RA+ positively selected. These receptors were taken from a man aged 18 to 30 in good health.

The chain has TRBV5-1 and TRBJ2-7; TRBD1 matches 7 bases. The germline V gene has CDR1 SGHRS and CDR2 YFSETQ. The ends lost 0 bases at V and 0 bases at J; junction bases unmatched: 6. This CDR3 spans 16 amino acids. In DNA, the CDR3 is TGCGCCAGCAGCTTGGGGGGGACAGCTAACTCCTACGAGCAGTACTTC. It translates to CASSLGGTANSYEQYF.

This clone was recorded only once. V gene TRBV15 combines with J gene TRBJ1-2; D is uncertain. Germline V gene sequence: CDR1 LNHNV, CDR2 YYDKDF (reference sequence). V was pared by 0 bases and J by 2 bases, with 16 bases between. This CDR3 spans 17 amino acids. CDR3 sequence: CATSRDALSSQNYGYTF. CDR3 DNA sequence: TGTGCCACCAGCAGAGACGCACTTTCTAGCCAGAACTATGGCTACACCTTC.

The chain employs TRBV5-1 and TRBJ2-1; D is unclear. The CDR3 has 17 amino acids. Germline V gene data show CDR1 as SGHRS and CDR2 as YFSETQ. Trimming pared 4 bases from V and 3 bases from J, leaving 20 bases between. The CDR3 nucleotides are TGCGCCAGCAGCGGAGACCCACTCACCATCGACTACAATGAGCAGTTCTTC. It specifies CASSGDPLTIDYNEQFF.

The rearrangement links TRBV30 to TRBJ1-2; the match to TRBD1 covers 8 bases. After removal of 5 bases from V and 3 bases from J, the junction contained 14 bases not matched to a gene. This CDR3 has 16 residues. CDR1 and CDR2 from the germline V gene are GTSNPN and SVGIG (reference sequence). The CDR3 spells CAWHPRAGTGDYGYTF. In DNA, the CDR3 is TGTGCCTGGCACCCGCGGGCCGGGACAGGCGACTATGGCTACACCTTC.

The genes are TRBV14 and TRBJ2-7; the D is unclear. In germline, CDR1 is SGHDN, CDR2 FVKESK. With 5 bases removed from V and 0 bases from J, the gap between germline ends came to 8 bases. CDR3 length: 13 amino acids. As DNA, the CDR3 is TGTGCCAGCAGCTCCGTAAACTCCTACGAGCAGTACTTC. As protein: CASSSVNSYEQYF.

V is TRBV30 and J is TRBJ2-7; weak D call: TRBD1 (6 bases). V was trimmed by 0 bases and J by 3 bases, leaving 18 bases between them. The CDR3 totals 16 residues. Per germline, CDR1 GTSNPN and CDR2 SVGIG (reference sequence). CDR3 region: CAWSVRPGAGVYEQYF. The CDR3 DNA reads TGTGCCTGGAGTGTACGACCTGGGGCAGGGGTCTACGAGCAGTACTTC.

The gene calls are TRBV5-8 and TRBJ2-5; D not resolved. This CDR3 contains 14 residues. V lost 4 bases, J lost 4 bases, and 14 bases lay in between. Germline CDR1 SGHTS, CDR2 YDEGEE. CDR3 DNA: TGTGCCAGCAGCCCGGTCCCGAGGAGAGAGACCCAGTACTTC. Protein sequence: CASSPVPRRETQYF.